This TCR beta chain was sequenced for a study of blood T cell repertoires in COVID-19. CDR3 length: 12 residues. V was shortened by 5 bases and J by 11 bases, with 15 bases between the two germline ends. The germline CDR1 and CDR2 sequences are SNHLY and FYNNEI. Some clones are missing from TCRdb's copy, which holds only in-frame ones; the method was immunoSEQ multiplex PCR. The repertoire consists of over 70,000 clones, with around 90% occurring once and the leading ten covering around 10%. What was sequenced was peripheral blood. The chain recombines TRBV2 with TRBJ1-1, with D hard to call. This TCR was recovered from a man aged 80 or over with acute or convalescent COVID-19. The CDR3 region has the DNA TGTGCCAGCAGTACCGGGGTCAAAGAGGCTTTCTTT. Encoded protein: CASSTGVKEAFF.